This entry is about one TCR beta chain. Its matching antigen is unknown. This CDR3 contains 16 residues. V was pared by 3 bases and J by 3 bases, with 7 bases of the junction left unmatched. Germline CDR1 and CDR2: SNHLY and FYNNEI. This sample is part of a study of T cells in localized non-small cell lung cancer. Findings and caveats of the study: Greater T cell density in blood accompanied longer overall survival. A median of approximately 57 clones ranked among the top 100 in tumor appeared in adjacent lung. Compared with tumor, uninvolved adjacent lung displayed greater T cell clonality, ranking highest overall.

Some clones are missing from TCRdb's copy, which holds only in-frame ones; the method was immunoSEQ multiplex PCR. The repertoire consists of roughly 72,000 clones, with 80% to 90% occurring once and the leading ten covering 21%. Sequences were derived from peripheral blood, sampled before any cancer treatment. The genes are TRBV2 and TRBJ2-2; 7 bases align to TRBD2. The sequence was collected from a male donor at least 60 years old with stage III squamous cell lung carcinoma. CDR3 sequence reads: CASSDSAGQDTGELFF. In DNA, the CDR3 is TGTGCCAGCAGTGATTCAGCGGGGCAGGACACCGGGGAGCTGTTTTTT.